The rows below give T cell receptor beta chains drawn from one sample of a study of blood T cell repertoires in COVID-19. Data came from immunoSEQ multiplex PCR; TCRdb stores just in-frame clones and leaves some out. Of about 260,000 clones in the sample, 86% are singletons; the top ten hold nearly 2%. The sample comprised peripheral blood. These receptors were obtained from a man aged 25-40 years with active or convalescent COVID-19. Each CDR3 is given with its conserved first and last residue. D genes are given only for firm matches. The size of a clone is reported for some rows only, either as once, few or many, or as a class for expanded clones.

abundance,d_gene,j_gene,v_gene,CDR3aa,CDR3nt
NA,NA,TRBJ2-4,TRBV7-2,CASSPLAKNIQYF,TGTGCCAGCAGTCCTTTAGCCAAAAACATTCAGTACTTC
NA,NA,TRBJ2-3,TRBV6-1,CASSEIWGGTDTQYF,TGTGCCAGCAGTGAAATCTGGGGGGGCACAGATACGCAGTATTTT
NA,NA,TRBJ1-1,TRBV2,CASTGQTRMNTEAFF,TGTGCCAGCACTGGACAGACCAGAATGAACACTGAAGCTTTCTTT
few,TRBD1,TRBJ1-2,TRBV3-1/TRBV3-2,CASSRTGGRYGYTF,TGTGCCAGCAGCCGGACAGGGGGCCGCTATGGCTACACCTTC
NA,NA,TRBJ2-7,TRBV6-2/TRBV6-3,CASSFQSYEQYF,TGTGCCAGCAGTTTCCAGTCATACGAGCAGTACTTC
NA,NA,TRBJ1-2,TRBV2,CASRGGYGYTF,TGTGCCAGCAGAGGAGGCTATGGCTACACCTTC
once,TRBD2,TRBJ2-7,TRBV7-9,CASSPSGNTYEQYF,TGTGCCAGCAGCCCTAGCGGGAACACCTACGAGCAGTACTTC
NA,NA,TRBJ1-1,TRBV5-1,CASSLDGRVTEAFF,TGCGCCAGCAGCTTGGATGGCAGGGTCACTGAAGCTTTCTTT
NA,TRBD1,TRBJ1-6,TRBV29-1,CSVRTGEEYNSPLHF,TGCAGCGTTAGGACAGGGGAAGAATATAATTCACCCCTCCACTTT
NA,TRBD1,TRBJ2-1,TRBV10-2,CATRGGQGGQEQFF,TGCGCCACTCGAGGGGGACAGGGGGGTCAGGAGCAGTTCTTC
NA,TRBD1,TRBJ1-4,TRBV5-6,CASRSTQGARNEKLFF,TGTGCCAGCAGATCAACGCAGGGGGCCCGAAATGAAAAACTGTTTTTT
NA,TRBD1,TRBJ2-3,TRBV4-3,CASSQEGQLTDTQYF,TGCGCCAGCAGCCAAGAGGGACAGCTAACAGATACGCAGTATTTT
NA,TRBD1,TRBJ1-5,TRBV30,CAWSGPTGGNQPQHF,TGTGCCTGGAGTGGTCCGACAGGGGGCAATCAGCCCCAGCATTTT